The T cell receptor (beta chain) under discussion was sequenced for a study of cytomegalovirus exposure and HLA in healthy donors. Regarding the study as a whole: Confirmation was obtained in vitro that a few CMV-associated chains are specific for CMV antigens. First-cohort TCR clusters were later found to tend to co-occur in the 120 or so validation repertoires.

The V gene's germline CDR1 is SGHDN and CDR2 FVKESK. This CDR3 is built from 16 residues. With 0 bases clipped from V and 3 bases from J, the junction kept 5 bases outside the gene matches. As for this clone: The antigen is unknown.

Generated by immunoSEQ multiplex PCR, the TCRdb table keeps only in-frame clones and is missing some. Of roughly 50,000 clones listed, about 92% were seen once; the top ten hold more than 0.85%. This sequence was found in a man aged 18 to 29 in good health and CMV-seronegative. Sequences were obtained from PBMCs. J is TRBJ2-4 and V is TRBV14; 7 nucleotides line up with TRBD2. The CDR3 nucleotides read TGTGCCAGCAGCCAAGAGGGAGGGTTATGCAAAAACATTCAGTACTTC. The encoded protein is CASSQEGGLCKNIQYF.